What follows are 28 T cell receptor beta chains derived from one specimen sequenced in a study of blood T cell repertoires in COVID-19. Clones were sequenced by immunoSEQ multiplex PCR, and TCRdb holds only the in-frame ones, with some missing. The repertoire has 300,000 to 350,000 clones, about 90% of them found once; the top ten carry about 9.4%. Specimen: PBMCs or T cells enriched from blood (not recorded which). Receptors were obtained from a woman in her 30s who had recovered from COVID-19.

The count of this clone is one. The gene calls are TRBV5-5 and TRBJ1-2; 7 positions match TRBD1. CDR1 and CDR2 from the germline V gene are SGHKS and YYEKEE (reference sequence). With V trimmed by 3 bases and J by 4 bases, 6 bases remained unmatched. This CDR3 comprises 14 residues. The CDR3 coding sequence is TGTGCCAGCAGCTCTCAGGGGGATGTCTATGGCTACACCTTC. This gives the protein CASSSQGDVYGYTF. The whole variable domain, remainder taken from reference TRBV5-5 and TRBJ1-2, is DAGVTQSPTHLIKTRGQQVTLRCSPISGHKSVSWYQQVLGQGPQFIFQYYEKEERGRGNFPDRFSARQFPNYSSELNVNALLLGDSALYLCASSSQGDVYGYTFGSGTRLTVV.

J is TRBJ1-5 and V is TRBV6-1; a possible D gene is TRBD1 (5 bases). The CDR3 has 17 residues. V was shortened by 2 bases and J by 2 bases, with 16 bases between the two germline ends. Looked up from germline, CDR1 is MNHNS and CDR2 is SASEGT. The CDR3 reads CASSETTERVGNQPQHF. DNA for the CDR3: TGTGCCAGCAGTGAAACGACAGAACGGGTTGGCAATCAGCCCCAGCATTTT.

The chain has TRBV7-2 and TRBJ2-7; 7 bases match TRBD1. The V gene end was trimmed by 4 bases and the J gene end by 6 bases; junction bases not matched to a gene: 15. The CDR3 totals 16 residues. Germline V gene lookup returns CDR1 SGHTA and CDR2 FQGNSA. The CDR3 here is CASSWGDRDDDPEQYF. The DNA for the CDR3 is TGTGCCAGCAGCTGGGGAGACAGGGACGACGATCCCGAGCAGTACTTC.

This chain uses TRBV9 with TRBJ2-4, with 7 bases lining up with TRBD1. Per the germline V gene, CDR1 is SGDLS and CDR2 is YYNGEE. V lost 3 bases to trimming and J lost 8 bases; unmatched junction nucleotides: 11. CDR3 length equals 15 residues. CDR3 protein: CASSAETGLGDIQYF. DNA for the CDR3: TGTGCCAGCAGCGCGGAGACAGGGTTGGGTGACATTCAGTACTTC.

This chain links TRBV7-2 with TRBJ2-1; 8 nucleotides line up with TRBD2. This CDR3 has 13 amino acids. With V trimmed by 11 bases and J by 5 bases, 8 bases remained unmatched. In germline, CDR1 is SGHTA, CDR2 FQGNSA. CDR3 DNA: TGTGCCTCGGGCGCCGGGGGGGACAATGAGCAGTTCTTC. Its translation is CASGAGGDNEQFF.

The V gene is TRBV13, the J gene TRBJ2-1; D perhaps matches TRBD2 (6 bases). V was trimmed by 5 bases and J by 0 bases, leaving 14 bases between them. Germline-derived CDR1 and CDR2 are PRHDT and FYEKMQ (reference sequence). The CDR3 runs 16 residues. The CDR3 sequence: CASSAEGLISYNEQFF. The CDR3 DNA is TGTGCCAGCAGCGCGGAGGGCCTTATCTCCTACAATGAGCAGTTCTTC.

This clone came up a few times. The gene calls are TRBV19 and TRBJ1-2; D uncertain. CDR1 is LNHDA and CDR2 is SQIVND in the germline V gene (reference sequence). CDR3 size: 13 residues. With 6 bases removed from V and 5 bases from J, the gap between germline ends came to 13 bases. CDR3 DNA sequence: TGTGCCAGTAGGTACAACGGGGATTATGGCTACACCTTC. Its protein is CASRYNGDYGYTF.

The chain recombines TRBV29-1 with TRBJ1-4; 8 nucleotides agree with TRBD1. Germline CDR1 SQVTM, CDR2 ANQGSEA. The V and J ends lost 6 bases and 8 bases, in that order; junction bases with no gene match: 20. The CDR3 runs 17 residues. CDR3 in DNA: TGCAGCGTGGGGCCAGCGGGATGGCAGGGGGCAAGGGAAAAACTGTTTTTT. This encodes CSVGPAGWQGAREKLFF.

V is TRBV6-2 or TRBV6-3 and J is TRBJ2-7; TRBD2 is a possible D gene (6 bases). This CDR3 has 17 amino acids. Per the germline V gene, CDR1 is MNHEY and CDR2 is SVGEGT. With 2 bases removed from V and 5 bases from J, the gap between germline ends came to 22 bases. The CDR3 DNA reads as TGTGCCAGCAGTTACGATTTGGGGGACTGGATAGATCACGAGCAGTACTTC. This sequence encodes CASSYDLGDWIDHEQYF.

The chain carries TRBV10-3 and TRBJ2-5; 8 positions agree with TRBD2. Trimming at V came to 3 bases and at J to 4 bases, leaving 7 bases not matched to a gene. In germline, CDR1 is ENHRY, CDR2 SYGVKD. The CDR3 contains 15 residues. The CDR3 DNA sequence: TGTGCCATCAGTGATCCCGGGACTAGAAGAGAGACCCAGTACTTC. Translated: CAISDPGTRRETQYF.

J is TRBJ2-3 and V is TRBV25-1, with 11 bases fitting TRBD2. Germline CDR1 and CDR2: MGHDK and SYGVNS. CDR3 length equals 14 residues. J gave up 3 bases and V 6 bases, and 2 bases lay outside the gene matches. CDR3 DNA sequence: TGTGCCAGCAGGGGGACTAGCGGAACAGATACGCAGTATTTT. Translated, it gives CASRGTSGTDTQYF.

This clone was seen only a few times. The chain couples TRBV7-3 to TRBJ2-3, with a tentative D call TRBD2 (6 bases). The CDR3 covers 15 residues. V was clipped by 0 bases and J by 4 bases, with 11 bases between them. Germline loops: CDR1 SGHTA, CDR2 FQGTGA. The CDR3 spells CASSLTGGKADTQYF. In DNA form, the CDR3 reads TGTGCCAGCAGCTTAACGGGCGGGAAGGCAGATACGCAGTATTTT.

This chain connects TRBV13 to TRBJ2-7; 9 positions match TRBD1. The V gene end was trimmed by 3 bases and the J gene end by 3 bases; junction bases not matched to a gene: 6. The CDR3 sequence is 15 residues long. Germline values: CDR1 PRHDT, CDR2 FYEKMQ (reference sequence). The CDR3 reads CASSLSTGGNYEQYF. The DNA of the CDR3 is TGTGCCAGCAGCTTGTCGACAGGGGGTAACTACGAGCAGTACTTC.

The chain couples TRBV27 to TRBJ2-3, with TRBD2 matching over 9 bases. The J segment lost 4 bases and the V segment lost 6 bases, leaving 11 bases of the junction unmatched. This CDR3 region has 16 residues. The germline CDR1 and CDR2 sequences are MNHEY and SMNVEV (reference sequence). In DNA, the CDR3 is TGTGCCAGCAGGCAAGGTAGCGGGAGATATCCAGATACGCAGTATTTT. Protein sequence: CASRQGSGRYPDTQYF.

CDR3 residues: CASSQAGYNKAVAYYEQYF. DNA of the CDR3: TGTGCCAGCAGCCAAGCTGGGTACAACAAGGCGGTGGCTTACTACGAGCAGTACTTC. The chain combines TRBV3-1 (or the pseudogene TRBV3-2) with TRBJ2-7, with D unclear. The CDR3 runs 19 residues. The germline V gene has CDR1 LGHDT and CDR2 YNNKEL (reference sequence). V lost 1 base to trimming and J lost 3 bases, with 25 bases between them.

The DNA of the CDR3 is TGCGCCAGCAGCACTCGGGTGGGGCAGGTCCAGACCCAGTACTTC. It specifies CASSTRVGQVQTQYF. The chain carries TRBV5-1 and TRBJ2-5; TRBD1 is a possible D gene (5 bases). The CDR3 is 15 amino acids. CDR1 is SGHRS, CDR2 YFSETQ, per germline. V lost 4 bases, J lost 6 bases, and 19 bases lay in between.

This clone was recorded only once. The chain employs TRBV10-3 and TRBJ2-3; the match to TRBD2 covers 14 bases. The CDR3 is 16 amino acids. J lost 7 bases, V lost 3 bases, and 6 bases had no gene match. The germline V gene encodes CDR1 ENHRY and CDR2 SYGVKD. This CDR3 is CAISDGTSGGLNTQYF. For the CDR3, the DNA is TGTGCCATCAGTGACGGGACTAGCGGGGGTTTGAATACGCAGTATTTT.

This clone was recorded only once. The chain carries TRBV10-3 and TRBJ1-1, with D uncertain. Trimming took off 1 base at V and 5 bases at J, with 14 bases between the two ends. This CDR3 contains 15 residues. Per germline, CDR1 ENHRY and CDR2 SYGVKD. The CDR3 DNA reads as TGTGCCATCAGTGAGTTTCTCGTGGGCTCGACTGAAGCTTTCTTT. Translation: CAISEFLVGSTEAFF.

The chain has TRBV6-2 or TRBV6-3 and TRBJ2-7; TRBD1 might be the D (5 bases). Trimming took 2 bases from V and 2 from J, leaving 10 bases between them. The CDR3 runs to 14 residues. Germline assignment: CDR1 MNHEY and CDR2 SVGEGT. For the CDR3, the DNA is TGTGCCAGCAGTTACAGGGGTCAGCCCTACGAGCAGTACTTC. This gives the protein CASSYRGQPYEQYF.

The rearrangement links TRBV19 to TRBJ1-5; no firm D call. The V and J ends lost 5 bases and 6 bases respectively, with 17 bases between them. Per germline, CDR1 LNHDA and CDR2 SQIVND (reference sequence). The CDR3 loop spans 15 amino acids. CDR3 coding DNA: TGTGCCAGTAGTTTAAAGACCAGGCGGGGTCAGCCCCAGCATTTT. Amino acid sequence: CASSLKTRRGQPQHF.

This rearrangement joins TRBV7-9 to TRBJ2-7, with 11 nucleotides matching TRBD2. CDR1 SEHNR and CDR2 FQNEAQ come from the germline V gene (reference sequence). The CDR3 covers 19 residues. V lost 5 bases to trimming and J lost 5 bases; unmatched junction nucleotides: 20. CDR3 residues: CASSPRPTLAGGLLHEQYF. CDR3 coding DNA: TGTGCCAGCAGCCCCCGCCCCACGTTAGCGGGAGGGCTTCTCCACGAGCAGTACTTC.

This chain joins TRBV27 and TRBJ2-3; TRBD2 matches at 15 bases. V trimming: 5 bases; J trimming: 6 bases; junction bases outside the gene matches: 6. Germline V lookup: CDR1 MNHEY, CDR2 SMNVEV (reference sequence). The CDR3 is 16 amino acids. The CDR3 sequence: CASSPGTSGRRDTQYF. CDR3 DNA sequence: TGTGCCAGCAGTCCAGGGACTAGCGGGAGGAGGGATACGCAGTATTTT.

The chain is built from TRBV27 and TRBJ2-1, with a weak D call TRBD2 (7 bases). V was clipped by 5 bases and J by 8 bases, with 16 bases between them. The CDR3 is 14 residues long. Germline CDR1 is MNHEY and CDR2 is SMNVEV (reference sequence). This chain's CDR3 is CASSQRLAGDEQFF. Here the CDR3 DNA reads TGTGCCAGCAGTCAACGACTAGCAGGGGATGAGCAGTTCTTC.

The chain combines TRBV7-6 with TRBJ2-1; possibly TRBD2 for D (5 bases). Per the germline V gene, CDR1 is SGHVS and CDR2 is FNYEAQ. Trimming left V 7 bases short and J 8 bases short, with 18 bases between. This CDR3 spans 14 amino acids. CDR3 sequence reads: CASTTLSGEHEQFF. The CDR3 nucleotides read TGTGCCAGCACCACCTTATCCGGGGAACATGAGCAGTTCTTC.

The rearrangement links TRBV28 to TRBJ2-1, with D maybe TRBD1 (5 bases). The length of the CDR3 is 16 residues. Germline V gives CDR1 MDHEN, CDR2 SYDVKM. The V gene lost 7 bases and the J gene lost 1 base, with 17 bases spanning the gap. This CDR3 is CASNMGRGPSYNEQFF. For the CDR3, the DNA is TGTGCCAGCAACATGGGGCGCGGTCCATCCTACAATGAGCAGTTCTTC.

The chain uses TRBV15 and TRBJ2-1, with D possibly being TRBD2 (6 bases). Between the trimmed V and J ends, which lost 0 bases and 4 bases, there was a span of 13 bases. There are 16 residues in the CDR3. Germline CDR1 and CDR2: LNHNV and YYDKDF (reference sequence). The CDR3 DNA follows: TGTGCCACCAGCAGAGAGTCGAGCGGGTATTACAATGAGCAGTTCTTC. This sequence encodes CATSRESSGYYNEQFF.

The chain carries TRBV25-1 and TRBJ1-1; perhaps TRBD1 as D (6 bases). The CDR3 is 13 amino acids. Trimming stripped 3 bases from V and 10 bases from J, with 15 bases between. The germline V gene has CDR1 MGHDK and CDR2 SYGVNS. CDR3: CASSDSQGLGAFF. The CDR3 DNA is TGTGCCAGCAGTGATTCGCAGGGGTTAGGAGCTTTCTTT.

This chain links TRBV10-3 with TRBJ2-3, with D perhaps TRBD2 (6 bases). Trimming shortened V by 0 bases and J by 2 bases, and 9 bases separated the two germline ends. The CDR3 is made up of 15 amino acids. CDR1 is ENHRY and CDR2 is SYGVKD in the germline V gene. CDR3 sequence (DNA): TGTGCCATCAGTGAGTCTACGGGAGCCACAGATACGCAGTATTTT. It is translated as CAISESTGATDTQYF.